This T cell receptor (beta chain) was retrieved from a study of blood T cell repertoires in COVID-19. Looking at the study overall: Material from acute and convalescent COVID-19 was sourced from the United States, Italy and Spain. T cells, B-cell-depleted T cells, or PBMCs provided the cDNA or gDNA that served as material.

Sequencing used immunoSEQ multiplex PCR; TCRdb keeps in-frame clones, though not all of them. The sample has some 380,000 clones, approximately 91% seen once. Cohorts were determined from participant-reported clinical history. The CDR3 is 15 residues long. After removal of 0 bases from V and 4 bases from J, the junction contained 4 bases not matched to a gene. Germline V gene data show CDR1 as LGHDT and CDR2 as YNNKEL (reference sequence). Sequenced sample: PBMCs or T cells enriched from blood (not recorded which). The TCR originated in a woman aged 40 to 50 with acute COVID-19. The gene calls are TRBV3-1 (or the pseudogene TRBV3-2) and TRBJ1-2, with TRBD1 identical over 8 bases. CDR3 residues: CASSQEGGQGYGYTF. DNA for the CDR3: TGTGCCAGCAGCCAAGAGGGAGGACAGGGCTATGGCTACACCTTC.